A selection of T cell receptor beta chains follows, all from one sample in a study of cytomegalovirus exposure and HLA in healthy donors. Sequencing was performed with immunoSEQ multiplex PCR; in TCRdb, only in-frame clones are kept and a portion is missing. Of 180,000 or so clones listed, about 80% are singletons. Sample: PBMCs. All receptors derive from a man aged 35-49 years in good health and CMV-seropositive. Each CDR3 is given without its conserved first and last residue. Fields, in order: V gene, J gene, clone size, CDR3 protein. Clone size, where shown, is once, few, many, or a class for clones that have expanded.

v_gene: TRBV15; j_gene: TRBJ2-7; abundance: .; CDR3aa: ATSRVQGATYEQY
v_gene: TRBV7-3; j_gene: TRBJ2-3; abundance: once; CDR3aa: ASSLDRDTQY
v_gene: TRBV4-2; j_gene: TRBJ1-2; abundance: .; CDR3aa: ASSQDSGDGYT
v_gene: TRBV5-1; j_gene: TRBJ2-3; abundance: .; CDR3aa: ASGTGLAASTDTQY
v_gene: TRBV12-5; j_gene: TRBJ2-5; abundance: .; CDR3aa: ASGPPLGQGGQETQY
v_gene: TRBV5-1; j_gene: TRBJ2-1; abundance: .; CDR3aa: ASRLDPAGEHNEQF
v_gene: TRBV9; j_gene: TRBJ2-7; abundance: .; CDR3aa: ASSVEASRNYEQY
v_gene: TRBV5-1; j_gene: .; abundance: .; CDR3aa: ASFPGTETYEQY
v_gene: TRBV27; j_gene: TRBJ2-3; abundance: .; CDR3aa: ASSSLASLSTDTQY
v_gene: TRBV7-8; j_gene: TRBJ2-7; abundance: .; CDR3aa: ASSLEGPGTIFYEQY
v_gene: TRBV29-1; j_gene: TRBJ2-3; abundance: few; CDR3aa: SVWTSGSTQY
v_gene: TRBV5-1; j_gene: TRBJ2-5; abundance: .; CDR3aa: ASSLREAGGPGETQY
v_gene: TRBV5-1; j_gene: TRBJ2-1; abundance: once; CDR3aa: ASSATLAGGPGDEQF
v_gene: TRBV11-2; j_gene: TRBJ2-7; abundance: .; CDR3aa: ASSVPGGRALGQY
v_gene: TRBV11-3; j_gene: TRBJ1-2; abundance: .; CDR3aa: ASSLEGGTGYGYT
v_gene: TRBV2; j_gene: TRBJ2-5; abundance: .; CDR3aa: ASTQDRVQTQY
v_gene: TRBV6-1; j_gene: TRBJ2-5; abundance: few; CDR3aa: ASSPSGSVGTQY
v_gene: TRBV5-1; j_gene: TRBJ2-7; abundance: .; CDR3aa: ASSSAGEVNEQY
v_gene: TRBV18; j_gene: TRBJ1-2; abundance: few; CDR3aa: ASSPGSREDYGYT
v_gene: TRBV5-4; j_gene: TRBJ2-7; abundance: .; CDR3aa: ASSSGLGTYEQY
v_gene: TRBV7-3; j_gene: TRBJ2-2; abundance: few; CDR3aa: ASSPGQGNTGELF
v_gene: TRBV18; j_gene: TRBJ1-2; abundance: .; CDR3aa: ASSPTGDYGYT
v_gene: TRBV2; j_gene: TRBJ2-3; abundance: .; CDR3aa: ASTVREGLRSSADTQY
v_gene: TRBV19; j_gene: .; abundance: .; CDR3aa: ASSITSIGTAEQY
v_gene: TRBV30; j_gene: TRBJ2-2; abundance: .; CDR3aa: AWRKGIAGAGDGELF
v_gene: TRBV4-2; j_gene: TRBJ2-7; abundance: .; CDR3aa: ASSLSTGKFSSYEQY
v_gene: TRBV2; j_gene: TRBJ1-5; abundance: .; CDR3aa: ASSERGNQPQH
v_gene: TRBV4-1; j_gene: TRBJ2-3; abundance: .; CDR3aa: ASSLSWRARGTDTQY
v_gene: TRBV11-3; j_gene: TRBJ2-7; abundance: .; CDR3aa: ASLGTGSEQY
v_gene: TRBV15; j_gene: TRBJ1-2; abundance: once; CDR3aa: ATSRSSGTLGYGYT
v_gene: TRBV11-1; j_gene: TRBJ2-7; abundance: .; CDR3aa: ASSLITGGVTDDEQY
v_gene: TRBV2; j_gene: TRBJ2-7; abundance: .; CDR3aa: ASRAGTSGSPEQY
v_gene: TRBV5-4; j_gene: TRBJ2-1; abundance: .; CDR3aa: ASSPLTSANEQF
v_gene: TRBV7-9; j_gene: TRBJ2-1; abundance: .; CDR3aa: ASSLDRAHNEQF
v_gene: TRBV2; j_gene: TRBJ2-3; abundance: .; CDR3aa: ASSDRTGTDTQY
v_gene: TRBV7-9; j_gene: TRBJ1-5; abundance: .; CDR3aa: ASRDEGGNQPQH
v_gene: TRBV7-9; j_gene: TRBJ1-1; abundance: .; CDR3aa: ASSAQTASNTEAF
v_gene: TRBV6-1; j_gene: TRBJ1-2; abundance: few; CDR3aa: ASSEALQGRKGYGYT
v_gene: TRBV18; j_gene: TRBJ1-1; abundance: few; CDR3aa: ASSLTAEPQITEAF
v_gene: TRBV9; j_gene: TRBJ2-3; abundance: .; CDR3aa: ASSVDVGGQDTQY
v_gene: TRBV7-9; j_gene: TRBJ1-2; abundance: once; CDR3aa: ASSLSGQGFDGYT
v_gene: TRBV28; j_gene: TRBJ1-4; abundance: .; CDR3aa: ASSLGDSPIEKLF
v_gene: TRBV19; j_gene: TRBJ2-7; abundance: few; CDR3aa: ASSIQDRRYEQY
v_gene: TRBV6-6; j_gene: .; abundance: .; CDR3aa: ASTSSGGSHEQY
v_gene: TRBV9; j_gene: TRBJ1-5; abundance: few; CDR3aa: ASSAGEDNQPQH
v_gene: TRBV15; j_gene: TRBJ2-4; abundance: few; CDR3aa: ATGQGGNIQY
v_gene: TRBV19; j_gene: TRBJ2-1; abundance: .; CDR3aa: ASSIQGGGHEQF